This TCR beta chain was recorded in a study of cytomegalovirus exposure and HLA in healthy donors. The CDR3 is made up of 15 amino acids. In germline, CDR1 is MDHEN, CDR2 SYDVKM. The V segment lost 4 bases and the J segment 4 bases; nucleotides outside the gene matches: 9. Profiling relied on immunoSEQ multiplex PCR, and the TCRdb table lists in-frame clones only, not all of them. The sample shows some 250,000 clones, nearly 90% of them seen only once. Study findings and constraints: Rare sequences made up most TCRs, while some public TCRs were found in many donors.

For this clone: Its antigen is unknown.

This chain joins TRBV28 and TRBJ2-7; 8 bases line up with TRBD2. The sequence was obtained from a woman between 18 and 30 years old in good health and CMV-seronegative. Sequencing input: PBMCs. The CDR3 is CASSSRGGNSYEQYF. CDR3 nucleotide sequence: TGTGCCAGCAGTTCACGGGGGGGCAACTCGTACGAGCAGTACTTC.